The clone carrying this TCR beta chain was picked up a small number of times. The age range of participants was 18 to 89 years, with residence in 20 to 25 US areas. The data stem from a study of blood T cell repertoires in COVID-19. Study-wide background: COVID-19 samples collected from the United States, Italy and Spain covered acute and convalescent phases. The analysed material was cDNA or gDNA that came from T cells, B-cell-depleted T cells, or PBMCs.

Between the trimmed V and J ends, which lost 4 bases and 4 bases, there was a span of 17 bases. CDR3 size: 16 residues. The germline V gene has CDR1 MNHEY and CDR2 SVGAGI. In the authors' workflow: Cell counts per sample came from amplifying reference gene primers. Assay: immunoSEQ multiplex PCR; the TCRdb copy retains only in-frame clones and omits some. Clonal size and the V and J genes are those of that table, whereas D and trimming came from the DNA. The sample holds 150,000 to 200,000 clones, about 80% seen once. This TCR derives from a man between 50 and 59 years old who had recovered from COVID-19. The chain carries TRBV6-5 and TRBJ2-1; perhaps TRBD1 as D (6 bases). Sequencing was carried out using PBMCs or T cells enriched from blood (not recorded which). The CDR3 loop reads CASSLRLGQVYNEQFF. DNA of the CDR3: TGTGCCAGCAGTTTAAGGCTGGGACAAGTTTACAATGAGCAGTTCTTC.